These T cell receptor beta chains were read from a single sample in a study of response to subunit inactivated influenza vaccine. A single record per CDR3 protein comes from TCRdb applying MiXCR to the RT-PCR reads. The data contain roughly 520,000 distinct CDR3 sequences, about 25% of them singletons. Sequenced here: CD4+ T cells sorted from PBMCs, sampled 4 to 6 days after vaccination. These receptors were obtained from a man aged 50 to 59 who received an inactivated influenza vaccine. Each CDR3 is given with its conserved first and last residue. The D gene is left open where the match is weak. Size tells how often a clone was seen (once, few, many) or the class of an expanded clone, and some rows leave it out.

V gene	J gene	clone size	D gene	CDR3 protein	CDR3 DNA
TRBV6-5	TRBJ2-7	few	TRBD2	CASSYSRTSYEQYF	TGTGCCAGCAGTTACTCAAGGACTAGCTACGAGCAGTACTTC
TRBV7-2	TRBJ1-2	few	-	CASSLGVASNYGYTF	TGTGCCAGCAGCTTAGGCGTTGCCTCTAACTATGGCTACACCTTC
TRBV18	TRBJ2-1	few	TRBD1	CASSRGTGGYNEQFF	TGTGCCAGCTCACGAGGGACAGGGGGCTACAATGAGCAGTTCTTC
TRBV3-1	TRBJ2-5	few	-	CASSQRGAVTETQYF	TGTGCCAGCAGCCAACGGGGGGCCGTAACAGAGACCCAGTACTTC
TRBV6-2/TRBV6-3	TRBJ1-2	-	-	CASSSIGLGDGYTF	TGTGCCAGCAGTTCAATCGGTCTCGGAGATGGCTACACCTTC
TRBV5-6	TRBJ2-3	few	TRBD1	CASSRDRGSTDTQYF	TGTGCCAGCAGCCGGGACAGGGGAAGCACAGATACGCAGTATTTT
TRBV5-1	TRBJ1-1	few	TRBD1	CASSTGTGVGTEAFF	TGCGCCAGCAGCACCGGGACAGGGGTGGGCACTGAAGCTTTCTTT
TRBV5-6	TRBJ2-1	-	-	CASSADLAQSYNEQFF	TGTGCCAGCAGCGCCGATCTAGCGCAGAGCTACAATGAGCAGTTCTTC
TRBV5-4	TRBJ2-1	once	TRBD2	CASSSLASGIVNEQFF	TGTGCCAGCAGCTCCCTCGCTAGCGGGATAGTCAATGAGCAGTTCTTC
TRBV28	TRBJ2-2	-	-	CASSLPRQRQNTGELFF	TGTGCCAGCAGTTTACCACGACAGCGACAGAACACCGGGGAGCTGTTTTTT
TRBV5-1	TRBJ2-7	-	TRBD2	CASSLTTSGRDEQYF	TGCGCCAGCAGCCTAACGACTAGCGGGAGGGACGAGCAGTACTTC
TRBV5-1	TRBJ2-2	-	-	CASNIGSANTGELFF	TGCGCCAGCAACATCGGGAGCGCGAACACCGGGGAGCTGTTTTTT
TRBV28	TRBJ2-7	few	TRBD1	CASTRPLGQGAVQYF	TGTGCCAGCACTCGACCCCTGGGACAGGGGGCAGTGCAGTACTTC
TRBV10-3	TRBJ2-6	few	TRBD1	CAISESRQGAAGANVLTF	TGTGCCATCAGTGAGTCCCGACAGGGGGCTGCTGGGGCCAACGTCCTGACTTTC
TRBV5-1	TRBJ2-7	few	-	CASSEPTVFYEQYF	TGCGCCAGCAGCGAACCGACAGTATTCTACGAGCAGTACTTC
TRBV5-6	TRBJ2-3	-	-	CASSPILADTQYF	TGTGCCAGCAGCCCGATTCTAGCCGATACGCAGTATTTT
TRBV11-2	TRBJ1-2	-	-	CASSLSRTNYGYTF	TGTGCCAGCAGCTTATCAAGGACCAACTATGGCTACACCTTC
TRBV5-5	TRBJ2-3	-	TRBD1	CASSLAAGTGGADTQYF	TGTGCCAGCAGCTTGGCGGCCGGGACAGGGGGCGCAGATACGCAGTATTTT
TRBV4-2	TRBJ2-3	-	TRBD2	CAISPGTSGFTDTQYF	TGTGCCATCAGCCCCGGGACTAGCGGCTTCACAGATACGCAGTATTTT
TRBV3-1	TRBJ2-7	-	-	CASSQGTVRDEQYF	TGTGCCAGCAGCCAAGGGACAGTAAGGGACGAGCAGTACTTC
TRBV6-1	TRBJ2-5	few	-	CASSAQGTQETQYF	TGTGCCAGCAGTGCTCAGGGAACACAAGAGACCCAGTACTTC
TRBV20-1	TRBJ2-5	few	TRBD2	CSARGGTTYQETQYF	TGCAGTGCTAGAGGAGGGACTACCTACCAAGAGACCCAGTACTTC
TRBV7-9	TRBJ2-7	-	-	CASSLSDGLGSYEQYF	TGTGCCAGCAGCCTATCGGATGGATTAGGGTCGTACGAGCAGTACTTC
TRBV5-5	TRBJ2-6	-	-	CASSFISWTGANVLTF	TGTGCCAGCAGCTTTATCTCTTGGACTGGGGCCAACGTCCTGACTTTC
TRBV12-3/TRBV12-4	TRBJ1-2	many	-	CASSLDLNYGYTF	TGTGCCAGCAGTTTAGACTTGAACTATGGCTACACCTTC
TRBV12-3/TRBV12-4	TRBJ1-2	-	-	CASSWAGTIGGDYGYTF	TGTGCCAGCAGTTGGGCCGGGACTATAGGGGGAGACTATGGCTACACCTTC
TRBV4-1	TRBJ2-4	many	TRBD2	CASSQEGSGGVAKNIQYF	TGCGCCAGCAGCCAAGAGGGTAGCGGGGGCGTAGCCAAAAACATTCAGTACTTC
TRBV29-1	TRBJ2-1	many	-	CSVQGDTYNEQFF	TGCAGCGTTCAAGGGGACACCTACAATGAGCAGTTCTTC